These 29 T cell receptor beta chains share one sample of origin, sequenced in a study of a mutant IDH1 vaccine in newly diagnosed glioma. The time point is: baseline, week 1 (first vaccination visit). Treatment: pre-vaccination baseline after standard-of-care therapy. The data were produced by immunoSEQ multiplex PCR, yet TCRdb's version contains in-frame clones alone and is incomplete. The repertoire has 55,000 to 70,000 clones, about 86% of them found once; the top ten carry around 2.9%. The source was PBMCs, collected from a glioma patient treated with radiotherapy, temozolomide or both. The source of these receptors is a man younger than 40 with glioma.

The rearrangement links TRBV6-5 to TRBJ2-1; D is possibly TRBD1 (5 bases). With 6 bases removed from V and 1 base from J, the gap between germline ends came to 13 bases. The CDR3 runs to 15 residues. Germline CDR1 MNHEY, CDR2 SVGAGI. CDR3 residues: CASRITGASYNEQFF. DNA for the CDR3: TGTGCCAGCAGGATAACAGGAGCATCCTACAATGAGCAGTTCTTC.

The chain uses TRBV5-5 and TRBJ1-1; 8 bases line up with TRBD1. CDR1 and CDR2 (germline): SGHKS, YYEKEE (reference sequence). The CDR3 is 18 amino acids. V lost 0 bases to trimming and J lost 0 bases; unmatched junction nucleotides: 10. DNA of the CDR3: TGTGCCAGCAGCTTGGGGCCTACAGGGGGTTGGTTGAACACTGAAGCTTTCTTT. Its protein product is CASSLGPTGGWLNTEAFF.

This clone came up a few times. This chain uses TRBV5-1 with TRBJ1-1; D is unresolved. This CDR3 has 18 residues. Between the trimmed V and J ends, which lost 0 bases and 0 bases, there was a span of 18 bases. Germline V gene data show CDR1 as SGHRS and CDR2 as YFSETQ. The CDR3 spells CASSLVPEFAGMNTEAFF. In DNA form, the CDR3 reads TGCGCCAGCAGCTTGGTTCCCGAATTCGCTGGGATGAACACTGAAGCTTTCTTT.

The J gene is TRBJ2-1, the V gene TRBV28, with D possibly being TRBD2 (5 bases). This CDR3 is built from 15 residues. V lost 6 bases and J 5 bases, leaving 17 bases between the germline ends. Germline V gene sequence: CDR1 MDHEN, CDR2 SYDVKM. CDR3 bases: TGTGCCAGCAGCCCACCCGGGATCACACACAATGAGCAGTTCTTC. It translates to CASSPPGITHNEQFF.

Only a few counts were recorded for this clone. The chain recombines TRBV5-6 with TRBJ1-5, with 11 bases lining up with TRBD1. V dropped 0 bases and J dropped 0; count of bases not matched to a gene: 2. Per the germline V gene, CDR1 is SGHDT and CDR2 is YYEEEE. This CDR3 is built from 17 residues. CDR3 in DNA: TGTGCCAGCAGCTTGGCCGGGACAGGGGGTAGCAATCAGCCCCAGCATTTT. It is translated as CASSLAGTGGSNQPQHF.

The chain recombines TRBV15 with TRBJ1-1; possible D gene TRBD1, 6 bases. CDR3 length equals 15 residues. V was trimmed by 1 base and J by 0 bases, leaving 9 bases between them. Germline V CDR1 and CDR2: LNHNV, YYDKDF (reference sequence). Here the CDR3 reads CATSRGTAMNTEAFF. CDR3 DNA sequence: TGTGCCACCAGCAGAGGGACAGCGATGAACACTGAAGCTTTCTTT.

V gene TRBV5-4 combines with J gene TRBJ1-1; no clear D gene. The CDR3 is made up of 12 amino acids. Trimming removed 1 base from V and 2 bases from J, with 3 bases in between. From germline, CDR1 is SGHNT and CDR2 YYREEE (reference sequence). CDR3 loop: CASSLINTEAFF. In DNA form, the CDR3 reads TGTGCCAGCAGCTTGATCAACACTGAAGCTTTCTTT. Full variable domain (missing parts from reference TRBV5-4 and TRBJ1-1): ETGVTQSPTHLIKTRGQQVTLRCSSQSGHNTVSWYQQALGQGPQFIFQYYREEENGRGNFPPRFSGLQFPNYSSELNVNALELDDSALYLCASSLINTEAFFGQGTRLTVV.

This rearrangement joins TRBV11-2 to TRBJ2-5; TRBD2 might be the D (6 bases). The J call could be wrong; TRBJ2-7 is a better fit for the DNA end. The CDR3 contains 14 residues. Germline assignment: CDR1 SGHAT and CDR2 FQNNGV. CDR3 in amino acids: CASGGLQFSYEQYF. In DNA, the CDR3 is TGTGCCAGCGGAGGGCTCCAATTCTCCTACGAGCAGTACTTC.

The chain combines TRBV12-5 with TRBJ2-1; 9 nucleotides match TRBD2. The ends lost 2 bases at V and 4 bases at J; junction bases unmatched: 12. Germline CDR1 reads LGHNT; CDR2 reads FRNRAP. The length of the CDR3 is 18 residues. The CDR3 bases are TGTGCTAGTGGTTTGTACCCGCGGGCGGGGGGGAAGTACAATGAGCAGTTCTTC. Translation: CASGLYPRAGGKYNEQFF.

This sequence joins TRBV5-1 and TRBJ2-7; perhaps D is TRBD1 or TRBD2 (5 bases each). V dropped 2 bases and J dropped 5 bases, with 17 bases sitting between them. Germline V gives CDR1 SGHRS, CDR2 YFSETQ. The CDR3 has 15 residues. For the CDR3, the DNA is TGCGCCAGCAGCTTAACTGCAGGGAGCAGGAACGAGCAGTACTTC. Translation: CASSLTAGSRNEQYF.

This clone turned up a few times. The rearrangement links TRBV5-1 to TRBJ1-5; D might be TRBD1 (5 bases). Trimming shortened V by 1 base and J by 3 bases, and 11 bases separated the two germline ends. The CDR3 is made up of 15 amino acids. CDR1 is SGHRS and CDR2 is YFSETQ in the germline V gene. Here the CDR3 DNA reads TGCGCCAGCAGCTTGATTGGGGGTACCAATCAGCCCCAGCATTTT. This gives the protein CASSLIGGTNQPQHF.

The chain joins TRBV28 to TRBJ1-2; D not resolved. This CDR3 comprises 14 residues. The V gene lost 4 bases and the J gene lost 4 bases, with 13 bases spanning the gap. Germline V gene lookup returns CDR1 MDHEN and CDR2 SYDVKM. This CDR3 is CASSSTTAFYGYTF. DNA of the CDR3: TGTGCCAGCAGTTCTACGACGGCTTTCTATGGCTACACCTTC.

This clone has only one observation. The chain carries TRBV6-5 and TRBJ1-2; D not certain. Germline lookup yields CDR1 MNHEY and CDR2 SVGAGI. The CDR3 has 13 amino acids. Trimming left V 1 base short and J 6 bases short, with 9 bases between. CDR3 sequence (DNA): TGTGCCAGCAGTTACTACCAGTCAAATGGCTACACCTTC. Its translation: CASSYYQSNGYTF.

The chain has TRBV5-8 and TRBJ1-4; a weak D match, TRBD1 (5 bases). This CDR3 comprises 17 residues. Per germline, CDR1 SGHTS and CDR2 YDEGEE. Trimming took off 4 bases at V and 3 bases at J, with 19 bases between the two ends. The CDR3 bases are TGTGCCAGCAGCCTATCATCCCACAGGACCGCTAATGAAAAACTGTTTTTT. This codes for CASSLSSHRTANEKLFF.

The chain has TRBV2 and TRBJ1-2; no firm D call. Germline CDR1 is SNHLY and CDR2 is FYNNEI. The CDR3 consists of 12 residues. Trimming took 1 base from V and 5 from J, leaving 5 bases between them. DNA of the CDR3: TGTGCCAGCAGTGAAGACAGATATGGCTACACCTTC. Translating gives CASSEDRYGYTF.

V is TRBV7-2 and J is TRBJ1-1, with D tentatively TRBD1 (6 bases). V lost 7 bases and J 11 bases, leaving 20 bases between the germline ends. The CDR3 totals 13 residues. Per germline, CDR1 SGHTA and CDR2 FQGNSA. In DNA form, the CDR3 reads TGTGCCAGCACCACTTACGGGGGCGCGGGGGCTTTCTTT. It specifies CASTTYGGAGAFF.

V usage is TRBV9 and J usage is TRBJ2-1; D gene uncertain. V was cut by 4 bases and J by 7 bases, with 9 bases left in between. CDR1 and CDR2 (germline): SGDLS, YYNGEE. The CDR3 is made up of 12 amino acids. As DNA, the CDR3 is TGTGCCAGCAGCCCAATCACGAATGAGCAGTTCTTC. This encodes CASSPITNEQFF.

V and J are TRBV2 and TRBJ1-1; 9 bases are shared with TRBD1. The ends lost 7 bases at V and 7 bases at J; junction bases unmatched: 16. The germline V gene encodes CDR1 SNHLY and CDR2 FYNNEI. The CDR3 loop spans 16 amino acids. The CDR3 here is CASTDRGAPQWSEAFF. The CDR3 DNA is TGTGCCAGCACTGACAGGGGGGCTCCCCAATGGAGTGAAGCTTTCTTT.

The rearrangement links TRBV7-6 to TRBJ1-6; D unresolved. Germline V lookup: CDR1 SGHVS, CDR2 FNYEAQ. V was shortened by 1 base and J by 0 bases, with 10 bases between the two germline ends. The CDR3 extends over 17 amino acids. The CDR3 nucleotides are TGTGCCAGCAGCTTAGGCCATCCCGGCTCCTATAATTCACCCCTCCACTTT. The encoded protein is CASSLGHPGSYNSPLHF.

V is TRBV6-1 and J is TRBJ1-6; D perhaps matches TRBD1 (6 bases). The V end lost 4 bases, the J end lost 5 bases, and 21 bases lay between the germline ends. The germline V gene has CDR1 MNHNS and CDR2 SASEGT. The CDR3 runs to 18 residues. CDR3 in DNA: TGTGCCAGCAGTGTCAATCGGGGGGGGCCAATGGATAATTCACCCCTCCACTTT. As protein: CASSVNRGGPMDNSPLHF.

This clone has more than one count but fewer than ten. The gene calls are TRBV5-6 and TRBJ1-5; no definite D call. Per germline, CDR1 SGHDT and CDR2 YYEEEE. The CDR3 is 12 residues long. Between the trimmed V and J ends, which lost 2 bases and 5 bases, there was a span of 5 bases. This CDR3 is CASSFGDQPQHF. In DNA form, the CDR3 reads TGTGCCAGCAGCTTCGGGGATCAGCCCCAGCATTTT.

This chain joins TRBV7-9 and TRBJ1-1; D gene uncertain. The CDR3 loop spans 17 amino acids. Deletions cut 7 bases from V and 0 bases from J, with 21 bases between. Germline V lookup: CDR1 SEHNR, CDR2 FQNEAQ (reference sequence). The CDR3, as DNA: TGTGCCAGCACCCCAGACATAGAACTACGGATGAACACTGAAGCTTTCTTT. Translation gives CASTPDIELRMNTEAFF. Combining the CDR3 with reference TRBV7-9 and TRBJ1-1 gives the whole variable domain DTGVSQNPRHKITKRGQNVTFRCDPISEHNRLYWYRQTLGQGPEFLTYFQNEAQLEKSRLLSDRFSAERPKGSFSTLEIQRTEQGDSAMYLCASTPDIELRMNTEAFFGQGTRLTVV.

This clone was counted a few times. The genes are TRBV6-5 and TRBJ1-5; D call uncertain. This CDR3 spans 13 amino acids. V dropped 0 bases and J dropped 7 bases, with 7 bases sitting between them. The V gene's germline CDR1 is MNHEY and CDR2 SVGAGI. CDR3 sequence: CASSYSGFQPQHF. CDR3 nucleotide sequence: TGTGCCAGCAGTTACTCAGGGTTCCAGCCCCAGCATTTT.

The chain couples TRBV12-2 to TRBJ1-1. TRBV12-2 is shown as a pseudogene. The CDR3 extends over 17 amino acids. The CDR3 region is CASRFTIRPGRWTEAFF. DNA of the CDR3: TGTGCAAGTCGCTTTACTATTAGACCGGGACGTTGGACTGAAGCTTTCTTT.

This clone was counted only a few times. The genes are TRBV6-5 and TRBJ2-7; D is possibly TRBD1 (6 bases). The CDR3 covers 15 residues. Germline assignment: CDR1 MNHEY and CDR2 SVGAGI. Trimming removed 2 bases at V and 2 bases at J, with 13 bases between. The CDR3 DNA sequence: TGTGCCAGCAGTTACCGGTACAGGGCCCCCTACGAGCAGTACTTC. Translation gives CASSYRYRAPYEQYF.

The chain couples TRBV2 to TRBJ2-2; either TRBD1 or TRBD2 may fit D (5 bases each). The CDR3 is 15 amino acids. CDR1 and CDR2 from the germline V gene are SNHLY and FYNNEI. V lost 6 bases to trimming and J lost 4 bases, with 15 bases between them. For the CDR3, the DNA is TGTGCCAGCAGGGGACCGGGACGAGTCACCGGGGAGCTGTTTTTT. It yields the protein CASRGPGRVTGELFF.

This chain connects TRBV6-5 to TRBJ1-1, with a tentative D call TRBD1 (5 bases). This CDR3 region has 14 residues. Germline V gene data show CDR1 as MNHEY and CDR2 as SVGAGI. V gave up 2 bases and J gave up 5 bases, with 12 bases separating them. CDR3 sequence: CASSYDGASTEAFF. The CDR3, as DNA: TGTGCCAGCAGTTACGACGGGGCGAGTACTGAAGCTTTCTTT.

This chain connects TRBV6-6 to TRBJ2-3; no clear D gene. The CDR3 has 13 amino acids. Trimming stripped 0 bases from V and 5 bases from J, with 6 bases between. CDR1 and CDR2 (germline): MNHNY, SVGAGI (reference sequence). The CDR3 protein is CASSYSSRDTQYF. In nucleotides, the CDR3 is TGTGCCAGCAGTTACTCGAGCCGAGATACGCAGTATTTT.

The CDR3 nucleotides read TGTGCCAGCTCACCCCTCCCCGAAGGGACCCAGTACTTC. This encodes CASSPLPEGTQYF. The chain links TRBV18 to TRBJ2-5; D unresolved. The ends were cut back, 3 bases at V and 7 bases at J, with 12 bases in the middle. Germline loops: CDR1 KGHSH, CDR2 LQKENI. This CDR3 spans 13 amino acids.